A selection of T cell receptor beta chains follows, all from one sample in a study of blood T cell repertoires in COVID-19. Sequencing was performed with immunoSEQ multiplex PCR; in TCRdb, only in-frame clones are kept and a portion is missing. The sample has around 370,000 clones; 88% are singletons. Sample: PBMCs or T cells enriched from blood (not recorded which). Source of these receptors: a woman under 30 who had recovered from COVID-19. The CDR3 runs from the conserved cysteine through the conserved F or W. The order of the fields is V gene, clone size, J gene, D gene, CDR3 protein, CDR3 DNA. The D gene is left open where the match is weak. Not every row has a clone size; where given, it reads once, few, many or a size class.

v_gene: TRBV7-2; abundance: few; j_gene: TRBJ2-3; d_gene: TRBD2; CDR3aa: CASSSPLAVLSTDTQYF; CDR3nt: TGTGCCAGCAGCTCGCCGCTAGCGGTCCTTAGCACAGATACGCAGTATTTT
v_gene: TRBV7-9; abundance: -; j_gene: TRBJ1-2; d_gene: TRBD1; CDR3aa: CASSSPTGEVLGYGYTF; CDR3nt: TGTGCCAGCAGCTCGCCGACAGGGGAAGTTTTAGGCTATGGCTACACCTTC
v_gene: TRBV5-1; abundance: -; j_gene: TRBJ2-5; d_gene: TRBD2; CDR3aa: CASSQPLAGGPQETQYF; CDR3nt: TGCGCCAGCAGTCAACCACTAGCGGGGGGTCCCCAAGAGACCCAGTACTTC
v_gene: TRBV7-7; abundance: -; j_gene: TRBJ2-2; d_gene: -; CDR3aa: CASRRRTENTGELFF; CDR3nt: TGTGCTAGCAGAAGACGGACAGAAAACACCGGGGAGCTGTTTTTT
v_gene: TRBV27; abundance: -; j_gene: TRBJ2-2; d_gene: -; CDR3aa: CASSLLAGTGELFF; CDR3nt: TGTGCCAGCAGTTTACTAGCTGGGACCGGGGAGCTGTTTTTT
v_gene: TRBV5-8; abundance: -; j_gene: TRBJ2-3; d_gene: -; CDR3aa: CASSLAGVIDTQYF; CDR3nt: TGTGCCAGCAGCTTGGCAGGGGTGATAGATACGCAGTATTTT
v_gene: TRBV5-6; abundance: -; j_gene: TRBJ2-5; d_gene: TRBD1; CDR3aa: CASSLVGQGSQETQYF; CDR3nt: TGTGCCAGCAGCTTGGTGGGACAGGGGAGCCAAGAGACCCAGTACTTC
v_gene: TRBV7-2; abundance: -; j_gene: TRBJ2-2; d_gene: TRBD2; CDR3aa: CASSRTSGATGELFF; CDR3nt: TGTGCCAGCAGCCGGACTAGCGGGGCGACCGGGGAGCTGTTTTTT
v_gene: TRBV5-4; abundance: once; j_gene: TRBJ1-2; d_gene: -; CDR3aa: CASSFGDYGYTF; CDR3nt: TGTGCCAGCAGCTTCGGTGACTATGGCTACACCTTC
v_gene: TRBV27; abundance: -; j_gene: TRBJ1-1; d_gene: -; CDR3aa: CASSSGLGGTEAFF; CDR3nt: TGTGCCAGCAGCTCGGGACTCGGAGGGACTGAAGCTTTCTTT
v_gene: TRBV30; abundance: -; j_gene: TRBJ2-7; d_gene: -; CDR3aa: CAWSLGSPYEQYF; CDR3nt: TGTGCCTGGAGTTTGGGCAGCCCCTACGAGCAGTACTTC
v_gene: TRBV7-9; abundance: -; j_gene: TRBJ2-3; d_gene: TRBD2; CDR3aa: CASSLELAGRTDTQYF; CDR3nt: TGTGCCAGCAGCTTAGAACTAGCGGGGCGGACAGATACGCAGTATTTT
v_gene: TRBV7-6; abundance: -; j_gene: TRBJ2-3; d_gene: TRBD1; CDR3aa: CASSLESGGSTDTQYF; CDR3nt: TGTGCCAGCAGCTTAGAATCAGGGGGAAGCACAGATACGCAGTATTTT
v_gene: TRBV9; abundance: -; j_gene: TRBJ2-3; d_gene: TRBD2; CDR3aa: CASSGSAGVSTDTQYF; CDR3nt: TGTGCCAGCAGCGGTTCAGCGGGGGTTAGCACAGATACGCAGTATTTT
v_gene: TRBV2; abundance: -; j_gene: TRBJ2-5; d_gene: TRBD2; CDR3aa: CASSEVMTSGEETQYF; CDR3nt: TGTGCCAGCAGTGAAGTAATGACTAGCGGGGAAGAGACCCAGTACTTC
v_gene: TRBV27; abundance: -; j_gene: TRBJ2-7; d_gene: TRBD1; CDR3aa: CASRGGTGFDEQYF; CDR3nt: TGTGCCAGCAGGGGAGGGACAGGGTTTGACGAGCAGTACTTC
v_gene: TRBV5-1; abundance: -; j_gene: TRBJ1-4; d_gene: TRBD1; CDR3aa: CASSPRDSLNEKLFF; CDR3nt: TGCGCCAGCAGCCCCCGGGACAGCTTAAATGAAAAACTGTTTTTT
v_gene: TRBV5-1; abundance: -; j_gene: TRBJ1-4; d_gene: -; CDR3aa: CASSLVQASNEKLFF; CDR3nt: TGCGCCAGCAGCTTGGTGCAGGCATCTAATGAAAAACTGTTTTTT
v_gene: TRBV7-8; abundance: -; j_gene: TRBJ2-1; d_gene: -; CDR3aa: CASSLTSNEQFF; CDR3nt: TGTGCCAGCAGCCTAACTAGCAATGAGCAGTTCTTC
v_gene: TRBV7-8; abundance: -; j_gene: TRBJ2-3; d_gene: TRBD2; CDR3aa: CASRQTSGVADTQYF; CDR3nt: TGTGCCAGCCGCCAGACTAGCGGGGTCGCAGATACGCAGTATTTT
v_gene: TRBV27; abundance: -; j_gene: TRBJ2-7; d_gene: -; CDR3aa: CASSFRDSSYEQYF; CDR3nt: TGTGCCAGCAGTTTCCGGGATTCCTCCTACGAGCAGTACTTC